These T cell receptor beta chains were read from a single sample in a study of shared clonotypes between healthy human individuals. Sequencing was performed with immunoSEQ multiplex PCR; in TCRdb, only in-frame clones are kept and a portion is missing. The sample lists approximately 330,000 clones; about 70% were seen once. Sequences were obtained from memory CD4+ T cells sorted from blood. Source of these receptors: a man aged 25-45 years in good health. The CDR3 runs from the conserved cysteine through the conserved F or W. A D gene is named only where the DNA matches it firmly. Rows give clone size only sometimes, using once, few, many, or a class for an expanded clone.

CDR3	DNA	V	J	size	D
CASLLTGSSNEQFF	TGTGCCAGTTTGTTGACAGGTAGTAGCAATGAGCAGTTCTTC	TRBV7-9	TRBJ2-1	.	.
CAIRASGSANEQFF	TGTGCCATCAGAGCGAGCGGGAGTGCAAACGAGCAGTTCTTC	TRBV10-3	TRBJ2-1	.	TRBD2
CASSDTSTRAGYEQYF	TGTGCCAGCAGTGATACCTCGACTCGAGCGGGGTACGAGCAGTACTTC	TRBV6-1	TRBJ2-7	.	TRBD2
CASSERGLTYEQYF	TGTGCCAGCAGTGAAAGGGGGCTAACCTACGAGCAGTACTTC	TRBV6-1	TRBJ2-7	.	TRBD1
CASSGVTDTQYF	TGTGCCAGCAGTGGGGTTACAGATACGCAGTATTTT	TRBV6-1	TRBJ2-3	.	.
CASSQGMNQPQHF	TGTGCCAGCAGCCAAGGGATGAATCAGCCCCAGCATTTT	TRBV14	TRBJ1-5	.	.
CASSLTGLAGPQETQYF	TGTGCCAGCAGCTTAACGGGGTTAGCGGGACCACAAGAGACCCAGTACTTC	TRBV7-3	TRBJ2-5	.	TRBD2
CASSPFPKTGLQFF	TGTGCCAGCAGCCCCTTCCCCAAAACGGGACTACAGTTCTTC	TRBV9	TRBJ2-1	.	TRBD2
CSVGEGYNEQFF	TGCAGCGTTGGGGAGGGGTACAATGAGCAGTTCTTC	TRBV29-1	TRBJ2-1	.	TRBD2
CATVSVAGGSGGEQFF	TGTGCCACCGTCTCGGTAGCGGGAGGGAGCGGTGGTGAGCAGTTCTTC	TRBV2	TRBJ2-1	many	TRBD2
CASSGWTEAFF	TGTGCCTCCTCAGGGTGGACTGAAGCTTTCTTT	TRBV30	TRBJ1-1	.	.
CASSYGGFNQPQHF	TGTGCCAGCAGTTACGGGGGTTTCAATCAGCCCCAGCATTTT	TRBV6-5	TRBJ1-5	.	.
CASSQLPWRTGATEAFF	TGTGCCAGCAGCCAGCTCCCCTGGCGGACAGGGGCGACTGAAGCTTTCTTT	TRBV14	TRBJ1-1	.	TRBD1
CASSLGAWETQYF	TGTGCCAGCAGCTTGGGCGCCTGGGAGACCCAGTACTTC	TRBV5-8	TRBJ2-5	many	.
CSVGLVDLQYF	TGCAGCGTCGGTTTGGTGGACCTCCAGTACTTC	TRBV29-1	TRBJ2-7	.	.
CAISEWPSGNTIYF	TGTGCCATCAGTGAGTGGCCGTCTGGAAACACCATATATTTT	TRBV10-3	TRBJ1-3	.	.
CASSQERGRRGYEQYF	TGCGCCAGCAGCCAAGAAAGAGGCAGACGGGGATACGAGCAGTACTTC	TRBV4-3	TRBJ2-7	.	.
CASSEGGRDTRQYF	TGTGCCAGCAGTGAGGGGGGGCGTGATACGAGGCAGTACTTC	TRBV25-1	TRBJ2-7	once	.
CATSVDQGRNEQFF	TGTGCCACCTCAGTGGATCAGGGGAGGAATGAGCAGTTCTTC	TRBV6-1	TRBJ2-1	.	.
CSARPLEAFF	TGCAGTGCTAGACCCCTCGAAGCTTTCTTT	TRBV20-1	TRBJ1-1	.	.
CASSPRTGSYEQYF	TGTGCCAGCTCACCCCGGACAGGGTCCTACGAGCAGTACTTC	TRBV18	TRBJ2-7	.	TRBD1
CASSAWAGTGENYGYTF	TGTGCCAGCAGTGCATGGGCCGGGACAGGAGAAAACTATGGCTACACCTTC	TRBV25-1	TRBJ1-2	.	TRBD1
CASGAKWLAQAYEQYF	TGTGCCAGCGGGGCCAAATGGTTGGCCCAAGCCTACGAGCAGTACTTC	TRBV2	TRBJ2-7	.	.
CASSHDSSSSYNEQFF	TGCGCCAGCAGCCATGACAGCTCCAGCTCCTACAATGAGCAGTTCTTC	TRBV4-1	TRBJ2-1	once	.
CASRGSGRNYNEQFF	TGTGCCAGCAGGGGTAGCGGGAGAAATTACAATGAGCAGTTCTTC	TRBV6-5	TRBJ2-1	.	TRBD2
CASNGTPGLLEQYF	TGTGCCAGCAACGGGACTCCCGGCCTACTCGAGCAGTACTTC	TRBV28	TRBJ2-7	.	.
CASSKTGQYTDTQYF	TGTGCCAGCAGCAAAACGGGACAGTACACAGATACGCAGTATTTT	TRBV9	TRBJ2-3	.	TRBD1
CASSLRTSGYTF	TGTGCCAGCAGCCTTCGGACCTCCGGCTACACCTTC	TRBV5-4	TRBJ1-2	.	.
CASRGDRGLAEAFF	TGTGCCAGTAGAGGGGACAGGGGGCTAGCTGAAGCTTTCTTT	TRBV19	TRBJ1-1	.	TRBD1
CASSERGNTEAFF	TGCGCCAGCAGTGAACGGGGAAACACTGAAGCTTTCTTT	TRBV10-2	TRBJ1-1	.	.
CASSDGTSGIGEQFF	TGTGCCAGCAGCGACGGGACTAGCGGGATCGGTGAGCAGTTCTTC	TRBV11-1	TRBJ2-1	once	TRBD2
CASSVAGIGRTDTQYF	TGTGCCAGCAGCGTAGCTGGGATAGGGCGCACAGATACGCAGTATTTT	TRBV9	TRBJ2-3	few	.
CASSEGDSRDTQYF	TGTGCCAGCAGTGAGGGGGACAGCAGAGATACGCAGTATTTT	TRBV28	TRBJ2-3	few	TRBD1
CASSLRRGPAAQNTGELFF	TGTGCCAGCAGCTTACGGAGGGGGCCAGCGGCCCAGAACACCGGGGAGCTGTTTTTT	TRBV7-9	TRBJ2-2	.	.
CASSYFGQGNTGELFF	TGTGCCAGCAGTTACTTCGGACAGGGAAACACCGGGGAGCTGTTTTTT	TRBV6-5	TRBJ2-2	.	TRBD1
CASSGTGASTNEKLFF	TGTGCCAGCAGCGGGACAGGGGCCTCAACTAATGAAAAACTGTTTTTT	TRBV9	TRBJ1-4	.	TRBD1
CASSILLGDTQYF	TGTGCCAGCAGCATACTCCTCGGGGATACGCAGTATTTT	TRBV11-2	TRBJ2-3	.	.
CASRRTSGSINTQYF	TGTGCCAGCAGACGGACTAGCGGGAGCATAAATACGCAGTATTTT	TRBV2	TRBJ2-3	.	TRBD2
CASMLTGASYEQYF	TGTGCCAGCATGTTGACAGGGGCATCCTACGAGCAGTACTTC	TRBV6-1	TRBJ2-7	.	TRBD1
CASSYSWQGEAGYTF	TGTGCCAGCAGTTACTCGTGGCAGGGGGAAGCTGGCTACACCTTC	TRBV6-6	TRBJ1-2	.	TRBD1
CASSLFGGAEAFF	TGTGCCAGCAGCTTGTTCGGAGGCGCTGAAGCTTTCTTT	TRBV5-4	TRBJ1-1	.	.
CSVVPPGDEQYF	TGCAGCGTCGTCCCCCCGGGGGACGAGCAGTACTTC	TRBV29-1	TRBJ2-7	.	.
CASSRGTGGPYEQYF	TGTGCCAGCAGTCGGGGGACAGGCGGCCCCTACGAGCAGTACTTC	TRBV7-9	TRBJ2-7	.	TRBD1
CSVSLGGASGQPQHF	TGCAGCGTTTCGCTGGGAGGGGCTTCGGGACAGCCCCAGCATTTT	TRBV29-1	TRBJ1-5	.	.
CATSRRGGYEQFF	TGTGCCACCAGCAGACGAGGGGGCTATGAGCAGTTCTTC	TRBV15	TRBJ2-1	.	TRBD1
CASSPSLTGELFF	TGTGCCAGCAGCCCATCATTGACCGGGGAGCTGTTTTTT	TRBV7-7	TRBJ2-2	few	.
CASSLTYEQYF	TGTGCCAGCAGCTTGACATACGAGCAGTACTTC	TRBV7-9	TRBJ2-7	.	.
CAWSDLAGSLGRQYF	TGTGCCTGGAGTGATCTAGCGGGGAGCCTGGGTAGGCAGTATTTT	TRBV30	TRBJ2-3	.	TRBD2
CASSLGVLQGEKLFF	TGTGCCAGCAGCTTAGGTGTCCTCCAGGGTGAAAAACTGTTTTTT	TRBV7-9	TRBJ1-4	.	.
CASSLSGSTDTQYF	TGTGCCAGCAGCTTGAGTGGGAGCACAGATACGCAGTATTTT	TRBV7-3	TRBJ2-3	.	.
CASLRSGTGWRETQYF	TGTGCCAGCCTCCGGTCGGGGACAGGTTGGCGAGAGACCCAGTACTTC	TRBV2	TRBJ2-5	many	TRBD1
CASSLGDRNYGYTF	TGTGCCAGCAGTTTAGGCGACAGGAACTATGGCTACACCTTC	TRBV28	TRBJ1-2	.	.
CATGSQGTTNYGYTF	TGTGCCACCGGATCACAGGGAACGACTAACTATGGCTACACCTTC	TRBV19	TRBJ1-2	.	.
CASSLVPNSNQPQHF	TGCGCCAGCAGCTTGGTCCCAAATAGCAATCAGCCCCAGCATTTT	TRBV5-1	TRBJ1-5	.	.